The 4 T cell receptor beta chains given below trace back to one sample, sequenced in a study of PD-1 blockade in mismatch repair-deficient tumors. Here immunoSEQ multiplex PCR was the method, and the copy in TCRdb shows in-frame clones only, minus some. Here the sample spans roughly 120,000 clones, 88% being singletons. The material was peripheral blood, obtained about 17 months after starting pembrolizumab. All receptors derive from an adult with mismatch repair-deficient cancer.

DNA for the CDR3: TGTGCCAGCAGCGTAGTCCCAGGGCCAAACACAGATACGCAGTATTTT. This sequence encodes CASSVVPGPNTDTQYF. The V gene is TRBV9, the J gene TRBJ2-3, with D perhaps matching TRBD1 (5 bases). Germline CDR1 SGDLS, CDR2 YYNGEE. The ends were cut back, 0 bases at V and 2 bases at J, with 13 bases in the middle. The CDR3 length is 16 residues.

The chain uses TRBV5-6 and TRBJ2-7, with no clear D. This CDR3 comprises 15 residues. Trimming pared 4 bases from V and 5 bases from J, leaving 19 bases between. Germline CDR1 and CDR2: SGHDT and YYEEEE. In DNA, the CDR3 is TGTGCCAGCAGCACAACCTGGGCCGAGATCGACGAGCAGTACTTC. Its protein product is CASSTTWAEIDEQYF.

The V gene is TRBV2, the J gene TRBJ2-1; 9 bases are a match to TRBD2. There are 13 residues in the CDR3. CDR1 is SNHLY and CDR2 is FYNNEI in the germline V gene. Unmatched junction bases numbered 9, after V lost 10 bases and J lost 8 bases. This CDR3 reads CAITREGRDEQFF. CDR3 bases: TGTGCCATTACGCGGGAGGGCCGAGATGAGCAGTTCTTC.

The chain is built from TRBV4-1 and TRBJ2-7; D not certain. The CDR3 covers 16 residues. Trimming left V 0 bases short and J 0 bases short, with 12 bases between. Germline CDR1 reads MGHRA; CDR2 reads YSYEKL. Here the CDR3 DNA reads TGCGCCAGCAGCCAAGATTGGGCGGAGACCTCCTACGAGCAGTACTTC. Its translation: CASSQDWAETSYEQYF.